A selection of T cell receptor beta chains follows, all from one sample in a study of identical twins. TCRdb independently ran MiXCR on the 5' RACE reads; one entry per CDR3 protein. The sample has approximately 600,000 distinct CDR3 sequences, approximately 9.6% seen once; the top ten hold approximately 3%. This same sample was also taken into another study, of yellow fever vaccine responses in identical twins.

Sequences were obtained from PBMCs. These receptors were taken from a woman aged 18-29 years in good health. CDR3s include the opening cysteine and the closing phenylalanine or tryptophan. D genes are given only for firm matches. Not every row has a clone size; where given, it reads once, few, many or a size class.

d_gene | j_gene | v_gene | abundance | CDR3nt | CDR3aa
. | TRBJ2-7 | TRBV20-1 | few | TGCAGTGCTAGCCCACCCTCCGACGGCCTGGGCGAGCAGTACTTC | CSASPPSDGLGEQYF
. | TRBJ2-2 | TRBV9 | few | TGTGCCAGCAGCGTAGGGACGAACTTGGGCACCGGGGAGCTGTTTTTT | CASSVGTNLGTGELFF
. | TRBJ2-6 | TRBV28 | few | TGTGCCAGCAGCCTACAGGGTGGGGCCAACGTCCTGACTTTC | CASSLQGGANVLTF
TRBD1 | TRBJ2-5 | TRBV3-1 | few | TGTGCCAGCAGCCCGGGACAGGGGGCGGGGGGGGAGACCCAGTACTTC | CASSPGQGAGGETQYF
. | TRBJ2-1 | TRBV12-3/TRBV12-4 | many | TGTGCCAGCAGTCGAAGTTTGGGGATACCGTACAATGAGCAGTTCTTC | CASSRSLGIPYNEQFF
. | TRBJ2-5 | TRBV7-9 | few | TGTGCCAGCAGCTTAGGGCTTATTCAAGAGACCCAGTACTTC | CASSLGLIQETQYF
TRBD1 | TRBJ2-7 | TRBV10-3 | few | TGTGCCATCAGCTCCGGGACAGGTCCCCCCGAGCAGTACTTC | CAISSGTGPPEQYF
. | TRBJ2-7 | TRBV18 | few | TGTGCCAGCTCACCTCAAGAGGGGGACTACGAGCAGTACTTC | CASSPQEGDYEQYF
TRBD2 | TRBJ2-3 | TRBV20-1 | . | TGCTGTGCTAGCGGTGCTTCGGTGATTGGCGGTTTCACAGATACGCAGTATTTT | CCASGASVIGGFTDTQYF
. | TRBJ1-3 | TRBV9 | many | TGTGCCAGCAGCCCGACAGGCGGAAACACCATATATTTT | CASSPTGGNTIYF
. | TRBJ1-4 | TRBV20-1 | few | TGCTGTGCTAGAGATGTGAGGGCTACTAATGAAAAACTGTTTTTT | CCARDVRATNEKLFF
TRBD1 | TRBJ2-1 | TRBV29-1 | few | TGCAGCGTTGAATTAACCGGGACAGTATACAATGAGCAGTTCTTC | CSVELTGTVYNEQFF
TRBD2 | TRBJ2-7 | TRBV20-1 | . | TGCAGTGCTAGAGATAGCGGGAGTCTGGCCGAGCAGTACTTC | CSARDSGSLAEQYF
TRBD2 | TRBJ2-1 | TRBV2 | . | TGTGCCAGCAGTGAAGCCACACTAGCGGGGGATTACAATGAGCAGTTCTTC | CASSEATLAGDYNEQFF
TRBD2 | TRBJ2-1 | TRBV6-5 | many | TGTGCCAGTCGGGACTACTACAATGAGCAGTTCTTC | CASRDYYNEQFF
TRBD2 | TRBJ2-4 | TRBV20-1 | few | TGCAGTGCTAGACTAGCGGGGGGGCCCGAAGGCAAAAACATTCAGTACTTC | CSARLAGGPEGKNIQYF
TRBD1 | TRBJ2-4 | TRBV4-3 | . | TGCGCCAGCAGCCAAGTACGGGGACAGCATCTAGCCAAAAACATTCAGTACTTC | CASSQVRGQHLAKNIQYF
TRBD2 | TRBJ2-5 | TRBV7-2 | many | TGTGCCAGCAGCTTAGTGGGTAGCGGGAGCGGCGAGACCCAGTACTTC | CASSLVGSGSGETQYF
TRBD2 | TRBJ2-5 | TRBV15 | . | TGTGCCACCAGCAGAGATACTCTAGCGGGAGAGGGGGAGACCCAGTACTTC | CATSRDTLAGEGETQYF
TRBD2 | TRBJ2-1 | TRBV2 | few | TGTGCCAGTCTGGGAGGGGTTGGTGAGCAGTTCTTC | CASLGGVGEQFF
. | TRBJ2-2 | TRBV12-3/TRBV12-4 | . | TGTGCCTGCAGTTTATTAAGGGGGTTCTCCTCTGTTTACACCGGGGAGCTGTTTTTT | CACSLLRGFSSVYTGELFF
. | TRBJ1-1 | TRBV28 | many | TGTGCCAGCAGCTATGATTCACTGGTTGAAGCTTTCTTT | CASSYDSLVEAFF
. | TRBJ1-2 | TRBV7-8 | . | TGTGCCAGCAGCACCAGGACATTATCTGCCTATGGCTATACCTTC | CASSTRTLSAYGYTF
. | TRBJ2-3 | TRBV20-1 | many | TGCAGTGCTAGTCAGTCCGGGAGCCTGACTAGCACAGATACGCAGTATTTT | CSASQSGSLTSTDTQYF
. | TRBJ2-1 | TRBV12-3/TRBV12-4 | few | TGTGCCAGCAGTTTACCTCACAATGAGCAGTTCTTC | CASSLPHNEQFF
TRBD2 | TRBJ2-7 | TRBV28 | many | TGTGCCAGCACCCACGCCCGACTAGCGGGAGGAGTTTACGAGCAGTACTTC | CASTHARLAGGVYEQYF
TRBD1 | TRBJ1-1 | TRBV20-1 | few | TGCAGTGCCACGACAGGGATGAACACTGAAGCTTTCTTT | CSATTGMNTEAFF
TRBD2 | TRBJ2-2 | TRBV6-5 | . | TGTGCCAGCAGTCTGACTAGCGGGACGGGGCACGGGGAGCTGTTTTTT | CASSLTSGTGHGELFF
. | TRBJ2-7 | TRBV11-2 | many | TGTGCCAGCAGCTTGGGAATCACCTCGAAACAGGGAGGGTACGAGCAGTACTTC | CASSLGITSKQGGYEQYF
. | TRBJ1-5 | TRBV12-3/TRBV12-4 | few | TGTGCCAGCAGTTTTTGGGGATTTTCGGCTGGCCTGGGGCCCCAGCATTTT | CASSFWGFSAGLGPQHF
. | TRBJ2-5 | TRBV5-1 | many | TGCGCCAGCAGCTTGACTAGCCTTCAAGAGACCCAGTACTTC | CASSLTSLQETQYF
. | TRBJ2-1 | TRBV20-1 | few | TGCAGTGCGAGCTTCACTAGGGTGGGTGAGCAGTTCTTC | CSASFTRVGEQFF
. | TRBJ2-7 | TRBV4-3 | . | TGCGCCAGCAGCCGAGGACTAGGGGGAGGCTACGAGCAGTACTTC | CASSRGLGGGYEQYF
TRBD1 | TRBJ2-5 | TRBV12-3/TRBV12-4 | many | TGTGCCAGCGGCTACAGGGGGCTGGAGACCCAGTACTTC | CASGYRGLETQYF
. | TRBJ2-1 | TRBV29-1 | few | TGCAGCGGGGACATAGGGGGGTGGGACAATGAGCAGTTCTTC | CSGDIGGWDNEQFF
TRBD1 | TRBJ2-2 | TRBV6-5 | . | TGTGCCAGCAGTTACCCGACAGGGACCGGGGAGCTGTTTTTT | CASSYPTGTGELFF
. | TRBJ2-3 | TRBV12-3/TRBV12-4 | many | TGTGCCAGCAGTTTAGGTGGGGCCCCGGCAGATACGCAGTATTTT | CASSLGGAPADTQYF
. | TRBJ1-6 | TRBV12-3/TRBV12-4 | few | TGTGCCAGCAGGCAAGGACGGACCCCGAATTCACCCCTCCACTTT | CASRQGRTPNSPLHF
. | TRBJ2-1 | TRBV3-1 | . | TGTGCCAGCAGCCAAACTGACAATGAGCAGTTCTTC | CASSQTDNEQFF
TRBD1 | TRBJ2-7 | TRBV5-1 | few | TGCGCCAGCAGAGAGGGGGCGTACGAGCAGTACTTC | CASREGAYEQYF
TRBD2 | TRBJ2-3 | TRBV20-1 | many | TGCAGTGCTAAAAAAGGGGCGGGAGTCGGCACAGATACGCAGTATTTT | CSAKKGAGVGTDTQYF
. | TRBJ2-5 | TRBV7-9 | few | TGTGCCAGCAGCCGTTGGGACCGCCTGCAAGAGACCCAGTACTTC | CASSRWDRLQETQYF
TRBD2 | TRBJ2-7 | TRBV11-2 | once | TGTGCCAGCAGGTACCTGGGGAGGGCCGAGCAGTACTTC | CASRYLGRAEQYF
. | TRBJ2-7 | TRBV7-2 | . | TGTGCCAGCAGCCCGGACGGTGCTAGTGACGAGCAGTACTTC | CASSPDGASDEQYF
. | TRBJ2-4 | TRBV2 | few | TGTGCCAGCCAATCCGACGGAGCCAAAAACATTCAGTACTTC | CASQSDGAKNIQYF
. | TRBJ2-1 | TRBV20-1 | many | TGCAGTGCTAGTCCTCGTCAGCGGGCCTACAATGAGCAGTTCTTC | CSASPRQRAYNEQFF
. | TRBJ2-5 | TRBV12-3/TRBV12-4 | many | TGTGCCAGCAGTTTACAGCGAATGTCCCAGTACTTC | CASSLQRMSQYF
. | TRBJ2-5 | TRBV11-2 | . | TGTGCCAGCAGCCCCCGAAATCCTCAAGAGACCCAGTACTTC | CASSPRNPQETQYF
. | TRBJ1-5 | TRBV12-3/TRBV12-4 | many | TGTGCCAGCAGTTTAGTGTTGGGAGGGACATATCAGCCCCAGCATTTT | CASSLVLGGTYQPQHF
. | TRBJ2-6 | TRBV6-5 | many | TGTGCCAGCAGTTATTGGGTAGCCTCTGGGGCCAACGTCCTGACTTTC | CASSYWVASGANVLTF
TRBD1 | TRBJ2-1 | TRBV4-3 | few | TGCGCCAGCAGCCAATTTTCTTTCGGGACAGGGGGCAATGAGCAGTTCTTC | CASSQFSFGTGGNEQFF
. | TRBJ2-7 | TRBV2 | . | TGTGCCAGTGGGACGGCCCCGGGCTACGAGCAGTACTTC | CASGTAPGYEQYF